The 13 T cell receptor beta chains presented below share a single source sample, sequenced in a study of cytomegalovirus exposure and HLA in healthy donors. The PCR used 60 Vbeta and 13 Jbeta primers. The data were produced by immunoSEQ multiplex PCR, yet TCRdb's version contains in-frame clones alone and is incomplete. The table records about 160,000 clones, roughly 80% of them present only once. The sample taken for sequencing was PBMCs. These receptors originate from a woman aged 25 to 39 in good health and CMV-seronegative.

The genes are TRBV7-9 and TRBJ1-5; 9 positions match TRBD1. Germline V gives CDR1 SEHNR, CDR2 FQNEAQ (reference sequence). Trimming at V came to 4 bases and at J to 7 bases, leaving 5 bases not matched to a gene. The CDR3 runs 14 residues. CDR3 bases: TGTGCCAGCAGCTCCGGGACAGGGAAGCAGCCCCAGCATTTT. It encodes CASSSGTGKQPQHF.

This clone turned up a few times. No DNA is shown, since the ends of the CDR3 on it are uncertain; the CDR3 is the one TCRdb lists. The gene calls are TRBV6-5 and TRBJ1-1; the tabulated D call, TRBD1, remains unverified against the DNA. The CDR3 numbers 14 amino acids, ends counted. Germline V gene lookup returns CDR1 MNHEY and CDR2 SVGAGI. This CDR3 reads CASSYGVGTGAHHF.

The chain joins TRBV5-4 to TRBJ2-7; D may be TRBD1 (6 bases). Germline lookup yields CDR1 SGHNT and CDR2 YYREEE (reference sequence). Deletions cut 1 base from V and 7 bases from J, with 15 bases between. There are 14 residues in the CDR3. The CDR3 loop reads CASSLQQGRLEQYF. CDR3 nucleotides: TGTGCCAGCAGCTTGCAACAGGGTCGATTGGAGCAGTACTTC.

This clone was detected only a few times. A read error may account for a junction end that differs from germline. The J gene is TRBJ2-7, the V gene TRBV28; the D gene is possibly TRBD1 (7 bases). Germline V gives CDR1 MDHEN, CDR2 SYDVKM. The CDR3 extends over 15 amino acids. The CDR3 coding sequence is TGTGCCGGCAGTTCCCCAGGGGGGAAGGTTTGGGAGCAGTACTTC. Translated: CAGSSPGGKVWEQYF.

The chain is built from TRBV6-5 and TRBJ1-2, with 8 bases identical to TRBD1. There are 15 residues in the CDR3. CDR1 and CDR2 (germline): MNHEY, SVGAGI. Losses at the gene ends were 7 bases for V and 4 bases for J; bases not matched to a gene: 11. This chain's CDR3 is CASTPGAGGGYGYTF. Here the CDR3 DNA reads TGTGCCAGCACCCCCGGGGCAGGGGGCGGCTATGGCTACACCTTC.

This chain links TRBV9 with TRBJ2-3, with 10 bases lining up with TRBD2. The ends lost 3 bases at V and 0 bases at J; junction bases unmatched: 4. The CDR3 is 16 residues long. Germline CDR1 reads SGDLS; CDR2 reads YYNGEE. For the CDR3, the DNA is TGTGCCAGCAGCGCGGGACTAGCGACTAGCACAGATACGCAGTATTTT. It translates to CASSAGLATSTDTQYF. Drawing the rest from reference TRBV9 and TRBJ2-3, the complete variable domain is DSGVTQTPKHLITATGQRVTLRCSPRSGDLSVYWYQQSLDQGLQFLIQYYNGEERAKGNILERFSAQQFPDLHSELNLSSLELGDSALYFCASSAGLATSTDTQYFGPGTRLTVL.

CDR3 sequence: CASKQGISTDTQYF. The DNA of the CDR3 is TGTGCCAGCAAACAGGGCATTAGCACAGATACGCAGTATTTT. This chain joins TRBV6-5 and TRBJ2-3, with a possible D match to TRBD1 (6 bases). CDR3 length equals 14 residues. Germline CDR1 MNHEY, CDR2 SVGAGI. V lost 7 bases and J lost 0, with 11 bases in between.

The chain recombines TRBV7-8 with TRBJ1-2, with D unclear. V was clipped by 5 bases and J by 5 bases, with 15 bases between them. The CDR3 spans 14 residues. Germline-derived CDR1 and CDR2 are SGHVS and FQNEAQ. The CDR3 DNA reads as TGTGCCAGCAGCCCAACTCTCGCGCCATATGGCTACACCTTC. This encodes CASSPTLAPYGYTF.

The chain combines TRBV15 with TRBJ2-3, with 8 bases fitting TRBD2. J gave up 5 bases and V 1 base, and 8 bases lay outside the gene matches. The CDR3 contains 16 residues. Germline V gene lookup returns CDR1 LNHNV and CDR2 YYDKDF (reference sequence). This CDR3 is CATSRGGRGGLDTQYF. As DNA, the CDR3 is TGTGCCACCAGCAGAGGGGGACGGGGGGGTCTAGATACGCAGTATTTT.

J is TRBJ2-2 and V is TRBV5-1; 9 nucleotides align to TRBD2. After removal of 1 base from V and 6 bases from J, the junction contained 4 bases not matched to a gene. The CDR3 contains 15 residues. Germline values: CDR1 SGHRS, CDR2 YFSETQ. The CDR3: CASSLSRGGPGELFF. The CDR3 bases are TGCGCCAGCAGCTTGTCGCGGGGGGGCCCCGGGGAGCTGTTTTTT.

The chain is built from TRBV30 and TRBJ2-6, with D uncertain. The V gene's germline CDR1 is GTSNPN and CDR2 SVGIG (reference sequence). Between the trimmed V and J ends, which lost 0 bases and 0 bases, there was a span of 9 bases. The CDR3 covers 16 residues. The CDR3 coding sequence is TGTGCCTGGAGTGTAAAGTACAGCTCTGGGGCCAACGTCCTGACTTTC. Amino acids: CAWSVKYSSGANVLTF.

This chain connects TRBV27 to TRBJ2-1; D is perhaps TRBD2 (6 bases). This CDR3 is 15 amino acids long. Germline loops: CDR1 MNHEY, CDR2 SMNVEV (reference sequence). Trimming pared 7 bases from V and 1 base from J, leaving 14 bases between. In nucleotides, the CDR3 is TGTGCCAGCACTCAGCCCAGCGGGTCCTACAATGAGCAGTTCTTC. Protein product: CASTQPSGSYNEQFF.

J is TRBJ2-5 and V is TRBV29-1; TRBD1 matches 8 bases. CDR3 length: 14 residues. J lost 1 base, V lost 6 bases, and 7 bases had no gene match. CDR1 is SQVTM, CDR2 ANQGSEA, per germline. The CDR3 coding sequence is TGCAGCGTCGGGGACAGGTCCGTCCAAGAGACCCAGTACTTC. Its translation is CSVGDRSVQETQYF.